These 26 T cell receptor beta chains were all obtained from the same sample, sequenced in a study of shared clonotypes between healthy human individuals. Some clones are missing from TCRdb's copy, which holds only in-frame ones; the method was immunoSEQ multiplex PCR. The data show around 340,000 clones, about 70% seen once. Sequencing used memory CD4+ T cells sorted from blood. Subset denoted: CD45RA-negative fraction. The receptors come from a man in his thirties or forties in good health.

Only a few counts were recorded for this clone. The chain recombines TRBV28 with TRBJ2-1; TRBD2 matches at 7 bases. V lost 6 bases and J lost 7; bases outside the gene matches: 15. Germline loops: CDR1 MDHEN, CDR2 SYDVKM. The CDR3 contains 16 residues. CDR3 bases: TGTGCCAGCAGGATTCGGGGGAGGGCCTCGGTAAATGAGCAGTTCTTC. The encoded protein is CASRIRGRASVNEQFF. Looking up the rest from reference TRBV28 and TRBJ2-1 gives the full variable domain: DVKVTQSSRYLVKRTGEKVFLECVQDMDHENMFWYRQDPGLGLRLIYFSYDVKMKEKGDIPEGYSVSREKKERFSLILESASTNQTSMYLCASRIRGRASVNEQFFGPGTRLTVL.

This clone was detected only a few times. The CDR3 loop reads CASSLEMGSYEQYF. CDR3 DNA: TGTGCCAGCAGCTTAGAAATGGGCTCCTACGAGCAGTACTTC. The V and J genes are TRBV11-2 and TRBJ2-7; D is ambiguous. Trimming left V 0 bases short and J 0 bases short, with 6 bases between. The germline CDR1 and CDR2 sequences are SGHAT and FQNNGV. This CDR3 is 14 amino acids long.

This clone has just one count. V and J are TRBV19 and TRBJ2-4, with TRBD2 as a possible D gene (6 bases). CDR3 length: 16 residues. Germline-derived CDR1 and CDR2 are LNHDA and SQIVND (reference sequence). With 7 bases removed from V and 0 bases from J, the gap between germline ends came to 16 bases. The CDR3 here is CASTPQAGLAKNIQYF. The CDR3 DNA is TGTGCCAGTACCCCCCAAGCGGGCCTAGCCAAAAACATTCAGTACTTC. The whole variable domain, remainder taken from reference TRBV19 and TRBJ2-4, is DGGITQSPKYLFRKEGQNVTLSCEQNLNHDAMYWYRQDPGQGLRLIYYSQIVNDFQKGDIAEGYSVSREKKESFPLTVTSAQKNPTAFYLCASTPQAGLAKNIQYFGAGTRLSVL.

A word on this clone: A much larger clonotype is one base distant, so this may be a read error. Other DNA sequences in the same sample also yield this CDR3. V and J are TRBV29-1 and TRBJ2-3; D gene uncertain. CDR1 is SQVTM and CDR2 is ANQGSEA in the germline V gene. The CDR3 loop spans 10 amino acids. The germline V and J ends were trimmed by 3 bases and 3 bases, with 1 base remaining between them. DNA for the CDR3: TGCAGCGTTGATACAGATACGCAGTATTTT. Amino acid sequence: CSVDTDTQYF.

The chain recombines TRBV6-1 with TRBJ2-5; TRBD1 aligns across 9 bases. CDR1 is MNHNS, CDR2 SASEGT, per germline. With V trimmed by 5 bases and J by 4 bases, 8 bases remained unmatched. This CDR3 region has 15 residues. Here the CDR3 DNA reads TGTGCCAGCAGTCTTACAGGGGGCATAGGAGAGACCCAGTACTTC. Amino acids: CASSLTGGIGETQYF.

The rearrangement joins TRBV19 to TRBJ2-7; TRBD1 aligns across 8 bases. The CDR3 is made up of 14 amino acids. From germline, CDR1 is LNHDA and CDR2 SQIVND (reference sequence). V dropped 8 bases and J dropped 4; count of bases not matched to a gene: 10. The CDR3 sequence: CASALDRESYEQYF. The CDR3 DNA follows: TGTGCCAGTGCTTTGGACAGGGAATCATACGAGCAGTACTTC.

The rearrangement joins TRBV6-1 to TRBJ1-4; no firm D call. Germline-derived CDR1 and CDR2 are MNHNS and SASEGT. CDR3 length: 12 residues. Trimming cost V 8 bases and J 8 bases, with 12 bases left between them. The DNA of the CDR3 is TGTGCCAGCTCAATCGTAGGGGAAAAACTGTTTTTT. This codes for CASSIVGEKLFF.

The chain joins TRBV29-1 to TRBJ1-2; TRBD1 agrees at 7 bases. With 7 bases clipped from V and 4 bases from J, the junction kept 6 bases outside the gene matches. The CDR3 has 12 amino acids. Germline values: CDR1 SQVTM, CDR2 ANQGSEA. The CDR3 spells CSAETGSYGYTF. DNA of the CDR3: TGCAGCGCCGAGACAGGGAGCTATGGCTACACCTTC.

Only one count was recorded for this clone. V gene TRBV7-3 combines with J gene TRBJ2-3; 7 positions match TRBD2. Germline-derived CDR1 and CDR2 are SGHTA and FQGTGA. The CDR3 runs to 15 residues. V lost 3 bases to trimming and J lost 3 bases; unmatched junction nucleotides: 6. The CDR3 is CASSFWEGGTDTQYF. The CDR3 nucleotides are TGTGCCAGCAGCTTCTGGGAGGGAGGAACAGATACGCAGTATTTT.

The sample holds a few counts of this clone. The chain has TRBV6-5 and TRBJ1-1; D is perhaps TRBD1 (5 bases). Germline values: CDR1 MNHEY, CDR2 SVGAGI. The CDR3 extends over 13 amino acids. Trimming took off 6 bases at V and 1 base at J, with 9 bases between the two ends. The CDR3 DNA reads as TGTGCCAGCAGCTCCGGGACGAACACTGAAGCTTTCTTT. It codes for CASSSGTNTEAFF.

The chain carries TRBV6-4 and TRBJ2-1, with 11 bases that match TRBD1. Germline V CDR1 and CDR2: MRHNA, SNTAGT. The CDR3 has 15 amino acids. Trimming removed 3 bases from V and 3 bases from J; junction bases left unmatched: 1. CDR3 nucleotide sequence: TGTGCCAGCAGTGAGGGGACAGGGGGCTACAATGAGCAGTTCTTC. Its translation: CASSEGTGGYNEQFF.

The chain carries TRBV30 and TRBJ2-3; D is perhaps TRBD2 (6 bases). The germline V and J ends were trimmed by 2 bases and 0 bases, with 9 bases remaining between them. There are 14 residues in the CDR3. Germline V gene sequence: CDR1 GTSNPN, CDR2 SVGIG (reference sequence). CDR3 protein: CAWSRGLSTDTQYF. DNA for the CDR3: TGTGCCTGGAGTAGGGGACTCAGCACAGATACGCAGTATTTT.

The V and J genes are TRBV11-2 and TRBJ2-1; no clear D gene. Per the germline V gene, CDR1 is SGHAT and CDR2 is FQNNGV. The CDR3 extends over 14 amino acids. V lost 3 bases and J 5 bases, leaving 11 bases between the germline ends. The CDR3 DNA sequence: TGTGCCAGCAGCTTGTCTAGAGAAAACAATGAGCAGTTCTTC. Its translation: CASSLSRENNEQFF. Supplemented by reference TRBV11-2 and TRBJ2-1, the full variable domain reads EAGVAQSPRYKIIEKRQSVAFWCNPISGHATLYWYQQILGQGPKLLIQFQNNGVVDDSQLPKDRFSAERLKGVDSTLKIQPAKLEDSAVYLCASSLSRENNEQFFGPGTRLTVL.

The chain combines TRBV9 with TRBJ2-1, with TRBD2 matching over 14 bases. The germline gives CDR1 SGDLS, CDR2 YYNGEE. This CDR3 region has 14 residues. V dropped 4 bases and J dropped 15; count of bases not matched to a gene: 9. This CDR3 is CASSSGLAGVSRFF. CDR3 bases: TGTGCCAGCAGCTCGGGACTAGCGGGAGTTTCTCGGTTCTTC.

The chain employs TRBV10-3 and TRBJ2-1, with D unclear. CDR1 and CDR2 (germline): ENHRY, SYGVKD. Deletions cut 3 bases from V and 5 bases from J, with 8 bases between. The CDR3 loop spans 13 amino acids. CDR3 sequence: CAISDWSDNEQFF. CDR3 sequence (DNA): TGTGCCATCAGTGATTGGAGCGACAATGAGCAGTTCTTC.

The table lists this clone with many counts. This CDR3 is CASSSRLAGEGEQFF. CDR3 nucleotides: TGTGCCAGCAGCTCACGACTAGCGGGAGAGGGTGAGCAGTTCTTC. V and J are TRBV7-2 and TRBJ2-1; TRBD2 matches 12 bases. The germline V gene has CDR1 SGHTA and CDR2 FQGNSA. There are 15 residues in the CDR3. The junction had 7 bases not matched to a gene; V was cut back by 4 bases and J by 9 bases.

The chain carries TRBV6-1 and TRBJ1-5; D unresolved. The CDR3 totals 15 residues. The germline V gene encodes CDR1 MNHNS and CDR2 SASEGT. Trimming shortened V by 6 bases and J by 6 bases, and 18 bases separated the two germline ends. The DNA for the CDR3 is TGTGCCAGCAGCCCCCTCCTGGGTTCGGCTCAGCCCCAGCATTTT. Translated, it gives CASSPLLGSAQPQHF.

In this sample, this clone turned up a few times. V and J are TRBV7-9 and TRBJ2-7; D may be TRBD1 (6 bases). The V end was cut by 5 bases, the J end by 4 bases, with 12 bases between. Germline V lookup: CDR1 SEHNR, CDR2 FQNEAQ (reference sequence). The CDR3 runs 13 residues. The CDR3 reads CASSPRDKYEQYF. In nucleotides, the CDR3 is TGTGCCAGCAGCCCTCGGGACAAGTACGAGCAGTACTTC. Together with reference TRBV7-9 and TRBJ2-7, the CDR3 gives the full variable domain: DTGVSQNPRHKITKRGQNVTFRCDPISEHNRLYWYRQTLGQGPEFLTYFQNEAQLEKSRLLSDRFSAERPKGSFSTLEIQRTEQGDSAMYLCASSPRDKYEQYFGPGTRLTVT.

The chain employs TRBV4-1 and TRBJ2-2, with D maybe TRBD2 (6 bases). CDR1 and CDR2 (germline): MGHRA, YSYEKL. The CDR3 is 15 residues long. V was pared by 0 bases and J by 3 bases, with 8 bases between. The CDR3 coding sequence is TGCGCCAGCAGCCAAGACGGGAGTTACACCGGGGAGCTGTTTTTT. Encoded protein: CASSQDGSYTGELFF.

This chain joins TRBV11-3 and TRBJ2-2; D is unclear. Germline values: CDR1 SGHNT, CDR2 YENEEA. This CDR3 region has 12 residues. With 3 bases removed from V and 5 bases from J, the gap between germline ends came to 4 bases. The CDR3 spells CASSFRTGELFF. CDR3 DNA sequence: TGTGCCAGCAGCTTCCGAACCGGGGAGCTGTTTTTT.

The chain uses TRBV18 and TRBJ2-7; D ambiguous. V was pared by 0 bases and J by 4 bases, with 7 bases between. CDR3 length equals 13 residues. The germline gives CDR1 KGHSH, CDR2 LQKENI. The CDR3 DNA sequence: TGTGCCAGCTCACCACCGGCGGTGTACGAGCAGTACTTC. Translated: CASSPPAVYEQYF. Full variable domain (missing parts from reference TRBV18 and TRBJ2-7): NAGVMQNPRHLVRRRGQEARLRCSPMKGHSHVYWYRQLPEEGLKFMVYLQKENIIDESGMPKERFSAEFPKEGPSILRIQQVVRGDSAAYFCASSPPAVYEQYFGPGTRLTVT.

The chain uses TRBV7-9 and TRBJ2-1, with TRBD2 matching 10 bases. The CDR3 is 17 amino acids. J was trimmed by 3 bases and V by 1 base; bases with no gene match: 6. Germline V lookup: CDR1 SEHNR, CDR2 FQNEAQ (reference sequence). The DNA for the CDR3 is TGTGCCAGCAGCTTAGGTACTAGCGGGACGCGCTACAATGAGCAGTTCTTC. Its translation: CASSLGTSGTRYNEQFF.

The chain has TRBV5-1 and TRBJ2-7, with 8 bases matching TRBD1. There are 15 residues in the CDR3. Germline V CDR1 and CDR2: SGHRS, YFSETQ. V lost 0 bases to trimming and J lost 4 bases; unmatched junction nucleotides: 6. CDR3 protein: CASSLAGTGNYEQYF. Written as DNA, the CDR3 is TGCGCCAGCAGCTTGGCCGGGACAGGAAATTACGAGCAGTACTTC. Combining the CDR3 with reference TRBV5-1 and TRBJ2-7 gives the whole variable domain KAGVTQTPRYLIKTRGQQVTLSCSPISGHRSVSWYQQTPGQGLQFLFEYFSETQRNKGNFPGRFSGRQFSNSRSEMNVSTLELGDSALYLCASSLAGTGNYEQYFGPGTRLTVT.

The V call is TRBV6-4, the J call TRBJ2-1, with TRBD2 matching 11 bases. The CDR3 has 17 amino acids. J gave up 5 bases and V 8 bases, and 14 bases lay outside the gene matches. Germline lookup yields CDR1 MRHNA and CDR2 SNTAGT. The CDR3 DNA is TGTGCCAGCCGAAGGGAGGGCGGGACTAGCGGTAACAATGAGCAGTTCTTC. It encodes CASRREGGTSGNNEQFF.

This chain links TRBV7-9 with TRBJ2-3, with 8 bases matching TRBD2. The CDR3 sequence is 15 residues long. Germline V gene lookup returns CDR1 SEHNR and CDR2 FQNEAQ (reference sequence). Trimming removed 0 bases from V and 6 bases from J; junction bases left unmatched: 5. The CDR3 region has the DNA TGTGCCAGCAGCTTAGCTAGCGGGATGGGGGATACGCAGTATTTT. This sequence encodes CASSLASGMGDTQYF.

The rearrangement joins TRBV7-9 to TRBJ2-2; possibly TRBD1 for D (6 bases). The germline V gene encodes CDR1 SEHNR and CDR2 FQNEAQ (reference sequence). V lost 5 bases to trimming and J lost 3 bases, with 16 bases between them. CDR3 length: 16 amino acids. The CDR3 sequence is CASSPRGSAHTGELFF. The CDR3 DNA is TGTGCCAGCAGCCCGAGGGGGTCCGCCCACACCGGGGAGCTGTTTTTT.